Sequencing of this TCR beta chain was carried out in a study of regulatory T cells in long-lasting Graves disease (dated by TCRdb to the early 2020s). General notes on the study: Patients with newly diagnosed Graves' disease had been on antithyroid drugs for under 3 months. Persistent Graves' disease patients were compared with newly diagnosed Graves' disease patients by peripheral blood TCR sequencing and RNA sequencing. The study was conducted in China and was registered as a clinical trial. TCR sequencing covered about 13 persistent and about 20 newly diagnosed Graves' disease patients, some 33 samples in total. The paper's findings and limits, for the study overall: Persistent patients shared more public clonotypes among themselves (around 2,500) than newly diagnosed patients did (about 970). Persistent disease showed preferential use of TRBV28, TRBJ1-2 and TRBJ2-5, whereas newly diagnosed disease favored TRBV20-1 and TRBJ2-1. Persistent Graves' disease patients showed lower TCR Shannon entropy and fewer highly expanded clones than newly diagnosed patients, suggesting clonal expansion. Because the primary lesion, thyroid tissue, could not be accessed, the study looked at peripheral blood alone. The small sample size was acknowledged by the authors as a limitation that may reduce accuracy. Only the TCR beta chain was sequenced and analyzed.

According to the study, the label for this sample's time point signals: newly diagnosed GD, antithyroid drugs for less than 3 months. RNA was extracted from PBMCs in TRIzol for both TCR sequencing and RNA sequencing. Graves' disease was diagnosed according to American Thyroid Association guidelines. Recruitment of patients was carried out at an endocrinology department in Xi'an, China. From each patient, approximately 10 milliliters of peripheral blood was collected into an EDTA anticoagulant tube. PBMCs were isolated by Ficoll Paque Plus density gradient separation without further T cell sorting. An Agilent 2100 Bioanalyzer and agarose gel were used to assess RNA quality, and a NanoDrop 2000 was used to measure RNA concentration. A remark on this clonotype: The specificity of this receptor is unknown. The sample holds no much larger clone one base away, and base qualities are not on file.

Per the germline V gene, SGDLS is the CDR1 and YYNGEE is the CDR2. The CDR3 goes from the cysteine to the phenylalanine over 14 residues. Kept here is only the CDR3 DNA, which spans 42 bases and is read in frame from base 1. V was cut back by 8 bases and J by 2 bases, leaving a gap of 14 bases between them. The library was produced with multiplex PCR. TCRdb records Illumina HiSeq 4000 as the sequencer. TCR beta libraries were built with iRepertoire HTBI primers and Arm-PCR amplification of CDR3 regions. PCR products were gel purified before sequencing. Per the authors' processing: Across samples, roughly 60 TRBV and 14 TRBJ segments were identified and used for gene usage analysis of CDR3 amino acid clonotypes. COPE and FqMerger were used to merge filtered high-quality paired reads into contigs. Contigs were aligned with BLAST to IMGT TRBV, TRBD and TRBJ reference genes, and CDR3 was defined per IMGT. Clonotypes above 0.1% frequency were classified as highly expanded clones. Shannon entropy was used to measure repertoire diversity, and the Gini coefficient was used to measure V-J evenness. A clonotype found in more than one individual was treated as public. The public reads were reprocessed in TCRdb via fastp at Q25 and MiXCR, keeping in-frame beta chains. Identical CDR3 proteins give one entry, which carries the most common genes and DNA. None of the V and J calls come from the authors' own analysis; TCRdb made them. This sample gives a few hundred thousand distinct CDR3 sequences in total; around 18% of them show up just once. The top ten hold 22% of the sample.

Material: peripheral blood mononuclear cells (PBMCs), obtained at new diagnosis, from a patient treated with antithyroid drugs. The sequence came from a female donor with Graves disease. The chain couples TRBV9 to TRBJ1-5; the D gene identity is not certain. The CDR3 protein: CARRLLGGNQPQHF. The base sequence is TGTGCCAGACGACTTCTGGGTGGCAATCAGCCCCAGCATTTT.